This T cell receptor (beta chain) was sequenced during a study of cytotoxic CD8 clonotypes in ibrutinib-treated CLL. General study findings and limits: Once treatment began, public clonotypes, which were uncommon, contracted or stayed stable.

Points on this clone: Its antigen is unidentified.

V shed 3 bases and J 1 base; nucleotides not matched to a gene: 5. CDR3 length: 16 amino acids. The V gene's germline CDR1 is SGHTA and CDR2 FQGNSA. Generated by immunoSEQ multiplex PCR, the TCRdb table keeps only in-frame clones and is missing some. The sample carries over 120,000 clones, about three quarters recorded once. The sequencing here drew on PBMCs, taken after 24 months of ibrutinib treatment. The chain has TRBV7-2 and TRBJ2-3; 9 nucleotides agree with TRBD1. This clonotype originated in a human donor with chronic lymphocytic leukemia. CDR3 region: CASSFQTGGGTDTQYF. For the CDR3, the DNA is TGTGCCAGCAGCTTCCAAACAGGGGGCGGCACAGATACGCAGTATTTT.